This TCR beta chain appears in the sequencing data of a study of cytomegalovirus exposure and HLA in healthy donors. Study-level findings and limits: About 87% or about 30% of the time was how often most TCR beta V segments were productive, according to an earlier analysis.

With regard to this clone: The antigen remains undetermined.

The PCR contained 60 Vbeta and 13 Jbeta primers. TCRdb keeps only in-frame clones here, not all; method: immunoSEQ multiplex PCR. Of more than 100,000 clones listed, over 65% were seen once; the top ten hold 1.5%. CDR3 length: 12 residues. The rearrangement joins TRBV21-1 to TRBJ1-1; no check of the table's D call, TRBD1, against the DNA was made. TRBV21-1 is an annotated pseudogene. The sample comprised PBMCs. The receptor's source is a man aged 40-55 years in good health and CMV-seronegative. The CDR3 DNA reads as TGTGCCAGCCCCTCTCTTAGGGGAGAAGCTTTCTTT. Amino acid sequence: CASPSLRGEAFF.